Below, one T cell receptor (beta chain) is given with its context. The CDR3 runs 14 residues. Trimming took off 5 bases at V and 4 bases at J, with 11 bases between the two ends. Germline CDR1 is LNHDA and CDR2 is SQIVND (reference sequence). Genomic DNA (around 2 micrograms) was obtained from cryopreserved PBMCs for construction of TCR beta libraries. These data originate in a study of cytotoxic CD8 clonotypes in ibrutinib-treated CLL. Study overall: Responses comprised about 24 partial and 2 complete; at median around 70 months, roughly 14 remained remitted and about 12 progressed. Among the samples, the mean was roughly 260,000 productive templates and over 90,000 productive rearrangements.

The method was immunoSEQ multiplex PCR; TCRdb's version includes in-frame clones alone and lacks a portion of them. Of some 200,000 clones in the sample, about two thirds were seen once. The V and J genes are TRBV19 and TRBJ2-2, with unresolved D. Material: PBMCs, obtained after 24 months of ibrutinib treatment. The clonotype comes from a human donor with chronic lymphocytic leukemia. The CDR3 DNA reads TGTGCCAGTAGTCCCAGTCTAGGCACCGGGGAGCTGTTTTTT. Its protein is CASSPSLGTGELFF.